These 12 T cell receptor beta chains originate from one sample sequenced in a study of Ad26.COV2.S vaccination and SARS-CoV-2 variants. TCRdb's table, derived via immunoSEQ multiplex PCR, lists solely in-frame clones and lacks some. The sample contains more than 350,000 clones, about 93% of which appear only once. Treatment meaning: 19 received Ad26.COV2.S at low or high dose, single or two shots; about 5 received placebo; per-sample allocation not given. Day 63 after the first injection of vaccine or placebo was the sampling time. The sample in question was peripheral blood, obtained in a trial of Ad26.COV2.S vaccine versus placebo. The receptors were gathered from a person between 18 and 65 years old who received the Ad26.COV2.S COVID-19 vaccine or a placebo.

The CDR3 protein is CASSLVASGRYNEQFF. The CDR3 nucleotides are TGCGCCAGCAGCTTGGTAGCTAGCGGGCGGTACAATGAGCAGTTCTTC. The chain employs TRBV5-1 and TRBJ2-1, with 8 bases lining up with TRBD2. Per the germline V gene, CDR1 is SGHRS and CDR2 is YFSETQ. V gave up 0 bases and J gave up 4 bases; unmatched junction bases: 6. This CDR3 has 16 amino acids.

Only one count was recorded for this clone. The V gene is TRBV29-1, the J gene TRBJ2-4, with unresolved D. The ends were cut back, 4 bases at V and 9 bases at J, with 19 bases in the middle. Germline V gene data show CDR1 as SQVTM and CDR2 as ANQGSEA. CDR3 length equals 14 residues. This CDR3 reads CSVASTSYQSIQYF. CDR3 coding DNA: TGCAGCGTTGCTAGTACGAGTTACCAAAGCATTCAGTACTTC.

This chain joins TRBV29-1 and TRBJ2-1; D could derive from TRBD1 or TRBD2 (5 bases each). Germline V lookup: CDR1 SQVTM, CDR2 ANQGSEA. Trimming pared 4 bases from V and 6 bases from J, leaving 16 bases between. The CDR3 is 14 residues long. The CDR3 region is CSVGGLKASNEQFF. As DNA, the CDR3 is TGCAGCGTTGGGGGGTTAAAGGCTAGCAATGAGCAGTTCTTC.

The chain has TRBV15 and TRBJ2-1; D is ambiguous. The CDR3 length is 15 residues. Germline V gene sequence: CDR1 LNHNV, CDR2 YYDKDF (reference sequence). V was pared by 0 bases and J by 3 bases, with 9 bases between. As DNA, the CDR3 is TGTGCCACCAGCAGAGATCCCGGGTTCTACAATGAGCAGTTCTTC. This codes for CATSRDPGFYNEQFF.

The chain carries TRBV12-3 or TRBV12-4 and TRBJ1-3; D remains ambiguous. The CDR3 has 13 amino acids. V lost 5 bases and J 8 bases, leaving 13 bases between the germline ends. CDR3 residues: CASSHQFGDTIYF. CDR3 DNA sequence: TGTGCCAGCAGTCATCAGTTTGGGGACACCATATATTTT.

J is TRBJ1-6 and V is TRBV6-5; 7 bases fit TRBD1. Germline V lookup: CDR1 MNHEY, CDR2 SVGAGI. There are 12 residues in the CDR3. V lost 10 bases, J lost 9 bases, and 6 bases stayed unmatched. The chain's CDR3 is CATRQGTSPLHF. For the CDR3, the DNA is TGTGCCACACGACAGGGCACTTCACCCCTCCACTTT.

This sequence joins TRBV6-2 or TRBV6-3 and TRBJ2-5; D uncertain. CDR3 size: 12 residues. V was pared by 5 bases and J by 4 bases, with 8 bases between. The germline V gene has CDR1 MNHEY and CDR2 SVGEGT. CDR3 loop: CASSPFRETQYF. For the CDR3, the DNA is TGTGCCAGCAGTCCGTTTCGAGAGACCCAGTACTTC.

The rearrangement uses TRBV5-4 and TRBJ2-3; D unresolved. CDR3 length: 13 amino acids. From germline, CDR1 is SGHNT and CDR2 YYREEE (reference sequence). The V end lost 4 bases, the J end lost 6 bases, and 12 bases lay between the germline ends. The CDR3 sequence is CASSTDFGDTQYF. CDR3 bases: TGTGCCAGCAGCACGGATTTTGGGGATACGCAGTATTTT. Using reference TRBV5-4 and TRBJ2-3 for the parts outside the CDR3, the full variable domain is ETGVTQSPTHLIKTRGQQVTLRCSSQSGHNTVSWYQQALGQGPQFIFQYYREEENGRGNFPPRFSGLQFPNYSSELNVNALELDDSALYLCASSTDFGDTQYFGPGTRLTVL.

The chain carries TRBV4-3 and TRBJ2-7; 12 bases map to TRBD2. V was pared by 5 bases and J by 6 bases, with 8 bases of the junction left unmatched. Germline V gives CDR1 LGHNA, CDR2 YSLEER. The CDR3 totals 15 residues. For the CDR3, the DNA is TGCGCCAGCAGCTTGTCCGGGACTAGCGGGTTCGAGCAGTACTTC. Translated: CASSLSGTSGFEQYF.

This chain joins TRBV6-2 or TRBV6-3 and TRBJ1-5, with D maybe TRBD1 (6 bases). The CDR3 is 14 amino acids. V dropped 2 bases and J dropped 4 bases, with 9 bases sitting between them. The germline CDR1 and CDR2 sequences are MNHEY and SVGEGT. The CDR3 spells CASSYDRLNQPQHF. CDR3 DNA: TGTGCCAGCAGTTACGACAGGCTTAATCAGCCCCAGCATTTT.

The chain has TRBV6-2 or TRBV6-3 and TRBJ2-7; no clear D gene. Trimming stripped 0 bases from V and 0 bases from J, with 3 bases between. From germline, CDR1 is MNHEY and CDR2 SVGEGT. The length of the CDR3 is 13 residues. The CDR3 is CASSYSDSYEQYF. Written as DNA, the CDR3 is TGTGCCAGCAGTTACTCGGACTCCTACGAGCAGTACTTC.

V usage is TRBV3-1 (or the pseudogene TRBV3-2) and J usage is TRBJ1-1, with D possibly being TRBD1 (5 bases). The V end was cut by 4 bases, the J end by 7 bases, with 10 bases between. Germline lookup yields CDR1 LGHDT and CDR2 YNNKEL (reference sequence). This CDR3 region has 12 residues. CDR3 sequence (DNA): TGTGCCAGCAGCCGCCGACAGAATGAAGCTTTCTTT. Its translation: CASSRRQNEAFF.